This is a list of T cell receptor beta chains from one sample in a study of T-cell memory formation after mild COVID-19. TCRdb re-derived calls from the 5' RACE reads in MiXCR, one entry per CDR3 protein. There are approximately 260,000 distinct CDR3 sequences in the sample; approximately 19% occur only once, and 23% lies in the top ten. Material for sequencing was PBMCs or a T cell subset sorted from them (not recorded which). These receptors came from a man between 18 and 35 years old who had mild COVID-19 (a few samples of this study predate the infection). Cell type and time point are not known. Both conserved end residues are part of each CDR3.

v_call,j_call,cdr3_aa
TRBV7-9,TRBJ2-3,CASSLGDLVENTQYF
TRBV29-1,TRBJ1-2,CSVEAWTGEDGYTF
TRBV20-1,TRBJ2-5,CSAPRVQETQYF
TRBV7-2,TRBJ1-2,CASSFRDRVYGYTF
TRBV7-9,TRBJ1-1,CASSSYRGAMDRNTEAFF
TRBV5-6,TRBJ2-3,CASSLAEFGGKATDTQYF
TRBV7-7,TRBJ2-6,CASSLGAVGSGANVLTF
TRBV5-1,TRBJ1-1,CASSWDLGTEAFF
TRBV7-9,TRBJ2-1,CASSQWGEQFF
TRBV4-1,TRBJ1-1,CASSQEPGQQAGAFF
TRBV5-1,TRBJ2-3,CASSLAFGGTDTQYF
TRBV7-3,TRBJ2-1,CASSLRASREQFF
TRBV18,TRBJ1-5,CASSPPAGGDQPQHF
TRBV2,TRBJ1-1,CASGKVTGPPEAFF
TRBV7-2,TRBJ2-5,CASSRSGVETQYF
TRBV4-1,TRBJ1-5,CASSQDRAGKNQPQHF
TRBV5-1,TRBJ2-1,CASTRLASFGEQFF
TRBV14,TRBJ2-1,CASSQDLSGGVSGQFF
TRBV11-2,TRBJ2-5,CASSSPKREANQETQYF